A single sample gave rise to the 29 T cell receptor beta chains below, sequenced in a study of T cell changes during pregnancy in multiple sclerosis. Only in-frame clones appear in the TCRdb table, and some are missing; sequencing was by immunoSEQ multiplex PCR. The table lists approximately 54,000 clones, approximately 92% of them singletons. The sample here was peripheral blood, taken after pregnancy. The receptors derive from a female donor in good health, enrolled as a control in a pregnancy study.

The table lists this clone with a count of one. This chain uses TRBV7-2 with TRBJ1-1, with TRBD1 as a possible D gene (6 bases). CDR3 size: 14 residues. V gave up 3 bases and J gave up 0 bases, with 8 bases separating them. The germline V gene has CDR1 SGHTA and CDR2 FQGNSA. CDR3: CASSFQGLNTEAFF. The CDR3 nucleotides are TGTGCCAGCAGCTTCCAGGGGTTGAACACTGAAGCTTTCTTT.

V usage is TRBV15 and J usage is TRBJ2-2; the D is unclear. The CDR3 covers 13 residues. Deletions cut 1 base from V and 3 bases from J, with 3 bases between. Germline values: CDR1 LNHNV, CDR2 YYDKDF (reference sequence). Written as DNA, the CDR3 is TGTGCCACCAGCAGAGCGGACACCGGGGAGCTGTTTTTT. Translation: CATSRADTGELFF.

The chain is built from TRBV5-1 and TRBJ2-3, with TRBD2 matching 8 bases. Germline V gene sequence: CDR1 SGHRS, CDR2 YFSETQ. The V segment lost 4 bases and the J segment 0 bases; nucleotides outside the gene matches: 7. This CDR3 has 16 residues. CDR3 amino acids: CASSRGLVASTDTQYF. As DNA, the CDR3 is TGCGCCAGCAGCAGGGGACTAGTAGCGAGCACAGATACGCAGTATTTT.

J is TRBJ2-1 and V is TRBV5-1, with D tentatively TRBD2 (6 bases). CDR3 length equals 14 residues. The germline V and J ends were trimmed by 3 bases and 4 bases, with 11 bases remaining between them. CDR1 and CDR2 (germline): SGHRS, YFSETQ. CDR3 sequence (DNA): TGCGCCAGCAGCTCGGGACTGAATTACAATGAGCAGTTCTTC. Residues: CASSSGLNYNEQFF.

The CDR3 DNA is TGCGCCAGCAGCTTGTTTGGGCGGGATCAATCCTACGAGCAGTACTTC. Translation gives CASSLFGRDQSYEQYF. This sequence joins TRBV5-1 and TRBJ2-7, with TRBD2 as a possible D gene (6 bases). CDR1 is SGHRS and CDR2 is YFSETQ in the germline V gene. The CDR3 contains 16 residues. Trimming left V 1 base short and J 1 base short, with 15 bases between.

The genes are TRBV18 and TRBJ2-1; D possibly corresponds to TRBD1 (8 bases). V was shortened by 0 bases and J by 11 bases, with 32 bases between the two germline ends. Germline V gene sequence: CDR1 KGHSH, CDR2 LQKENI. The CDR3 runs 20 residues. The CDR3 bases are TGTGCCAGCTCACCACCGTTGGGACAGGATAAGTCCGGGACTAACGTTAAGCAGTTCTTC. It encodes CASSPPLGQDKSGTNVKQFF.

The chain has TRBV7-9 and TRBJ2-1, with 13 bases fitting TRBD2. V lost 5 bases and J lost 6; bases outside the gene matches: 4. From germline, CDR1 is SEHNR and CDR2 FQNEAQ (reference sequence). The CDR3 consists of 15 residues. CDR3 residues: CASSQLAGGPNEQFF. CDR3 nucleotides: TGTGCCAGCAGCCAACTAGCGGGGGGGCCCAATGAGCAGTTCTTC.

This clone occurred once. The V and J genes are TRBV6-5 and TRBJ2-7, with a possible D match to TRBD1 (5 bases). The CDR3 length is 14 residues. CDR1 and CDR2 from the germline V gene are MNHEY and SVGAGI. Trimming removed 0 bases at V and 1 base at J, with 7 bases between. The CDR3 DNA sequence: TGTGCCAGCAGTTACTCAAAGGGGTCCTACGAGCAGTACTTC. Amino acids: CASSYSKGSYEQYF.

CDR3 nucleotides: TGTGCCAGCAGCCCGAAACAGGGGGCAACCAATTACAATGAGCAGTTCTTC. Translating it yields CASSPKQGATNYNEQFF. This chain joins TRBV7-9 and TRBJ2-1; 9 bases line up with TRBD1. Germline trimming cut 5 bases from V and 4 bases from J; bases unmatched to any gene: 12. CDR3 size: 17 residues. Germline CDR1 SEHNR, CDR2 FQNEAQ (reference sequence).

The J gene is TRBJ1-1, the V gene TRBV13, with D maybe TRBD1 (5 bases). Trimming left V 5 bases short and J 6 bases short, with 7 bases between. CDR3 length: 11 residues. The germline V gene encodes CDR1 PRHDT and CDR2 FYEKMQ (reference sequence). The CDR3 sequence: CASSTGPEAFF. Written as DNA, the CDR3 is TGTGCCAGCAGCACAGGCCCTGAAGCTTTCTTT.

The chain employs TRBV4-1 and TRBJ2-5, with TRBD2 identical over 8 bases. This CDR3 contains 15 residues. Trimming at V came to 3 bases and at J to 7 bases, leaving 10 bases not matched to a gene. Germline V gene lookup returns CDR1 MGHRA and CDR2 YSYEKL. This CDR3 reads CASSQPGGVLGTQYF. CDR3 nucleotides: TGCGCCAGCAGCCAGCCGGGGGGGGTCCTAGGGACCCAGTACTTC.

This chain links TRBV6-5 with TRBJ2-7; 12 bases are a match to TRBD2. V trimming: 5 bases; J trimming: 9 bases; junction bases outside the gene matches: 8. The CDR3 is 14 amino acids. Germline V gene data show CDR1 as MNHEY and CDR2 as SVGAGI. The CDR3 DNA follows: TGTGCCAGCAGTCGGACTAGCGGGGTCTCTGCGCAGTACTTC. This encodes CASSRTSGVSAQYF.

V is TRBV7-9 and J is TRBJ2-7, with 8 bases lining up with TRBD2. The CDR3 covers 13 residues. Germline trimming cut 11 bases from V and 0 bases from J; bases unmatched to any gene: 6. Germline values: CDR1 SEHNR, CDR2 FQNEAQ (reference sequence). DNA of the CDR3: TGTGCCGGAAGCGGGGGTAGCTCCTACGAGCAGTACTTC. Translation: CAGSGGSSYEQYF.

A remark on this clone: The sample contains more than one DNA sequence encoding this CDR3. V usage is TRBV5-1 and J usage is TRBJ1-2; TRBD1 agrees at 11 bases. The CDR3 consists of 15 residues. Germline V gene sequence: CDR1 SGHRS, CDR2 YFSETQ. Unmatched junction bases numbered 4, after V lost 4 bases and J lost 2 bases. As DNA, the CDR3 is TGCGCCAGCAGCGCCGGACAGGGGGCGAACTATGGCTACACCTTC. Translation: CASSAGQGANYGYTF.

This chain uses TRBV27 with TRBJ1-4, with no clear D. Germline assignment: CDR1 MNHEY and CDR2 SMNVEV (reference sequence). The CDR3 covers 12 residues. Trimming left V 6 bases short and J 3 bases short, with 5 bases between. The CDR3 here is CASSHPNEKLFF. In DNA, the CDR3 is TGTGCCAGCAGCCATCCTAATGAAAAACTGTTTTTT.

This clone was detected once. The V gene is TRBV18, the J gene TRBJ1-3; 7 nucleotides align to TRBD1. This CDR3 is built from 15 residues. Germline-derived CDR1 and CDR2 are KGHSH and LQKENI. With 1 base clipped from V and 4 bases from J, the junction kept 4 bases outside the gene matches. The CDR3 DNA sequence: TGTGCCAGCTCACCACAGGGGGCGAGGGGAAACACCATATATTTT. Translation gives CASSPQGARGNTIYF. Variable domain in full (rest from reference TRBV18 and TRBJ1-3): NAGVMQNPRHLVRRRGQEARLRCSPMKGHSHVYWYRQLPEEGLKFMVYLQKENIIDESGMPKERFSAEFPKEGPSILRIQQVVRGDSAAYFCASSPQGARGNTIYFGEGSWLTVV.

This chain connects TRBV6-5 to TRBJ1-2; D unresolved. The CDR3 length is 14 residues. The germline V and J ends were trimmed by 2 bases and 4 bases, with 11 bases remaining between them. Per germline, CDR1 MNHEY and CDR2 SVGAGI. CDR3 DNA: TGTGCCAGCAGTTACGTCATGGGCCCCTATGGCTACACCTTC. Protein product: CASSYVMGPYGYTF.

The rearrangement joins TRBV6-1 to TRBJ2-3, with 11 bases matching TRBD2. Trimming removed 6 bases from V and 9 bases from J; junction bases left unmatched: 8. CDR3 length: 14 residues. CDR1 is MNHNS, CDR2 SASEGT, per germline. In DNA form, the CDR3 reads TGTGCCAGCAGGGGGCCTAGCGGGAGGAACACGCAGTATTTT. Its translation is CASRGPSGRNTQYF.

The rearrangement links TRBV12-5 to TRBJ1-5; no clear D. Germline V lookup: CDR1 LGHNT, CDR2 FRNRAP. This CDR3 has 13 amino acids. Trimming shortened V by 2 bases and J by 2 bases, and 4 bases separated the two germline ends. CDR3 amino acids: CASGLQGNQPQHF. CDR3 DNA: TGTGCTAGTGGTTTGCAGGGCAATCAGCCCCAGCATTTT.

V is TRBV9 and J is TRBJ2-1; 11 positions agree with TRBD2. Germline lookup yields CDR1 SGDLS and CDR2 YYNGEE. The CDR3 is made up of 18 amino acids. V shed 4 bases, J shed 4 bases, and the junction held 13 bases outside the gene matches. DNA of the CDR3: TGTGCCAGCAGCAGCTCAATTAGCGGGAGGGCGACTTACAATGAGCAGTTCTTC. This gives the protein CASSSSISGRATYNEQFF.

The chain links TRBV5-4 to TRBJ2-1; 14 nucleotides line up with TRBD2. CDR1 is SGHNT, CDR2 YYREEE, per germline (reference sequence). Trimming took 3 bases from V and 4 from J; bases not matched to a gene: 3. This CDR3 region has 16 residues. The DNA for the CDR3 is TGTGCCAGCAGCTCGACTAGCGGGGGGGCGTACAATGAGCAGTTCTTC. Translation: CASSSTSGGAYNEQFF.

This clone appeared a single time. The rearrangement uses TRBV19 and TRBJ1-2, with a weak D call TRBD1 (6 bases). This CDR3 contains 14 residues. Germline V CDR1 and CDR2: LNHDA, SQIVND (reference sequence). The V and J ends lost 9 bases and 0 bases respectively, with 14 bases between them. The CDR3 region is CASTGLGTNYGYTF. Here the CDR3 DNA reads TGTGCCAGCACAGGGTTGGGGACTAACTATGGCTACACCTTC.

V is TRBV5-4 and J is TRBJ1-2; 7 positions agree with TRBD1. CDR3 size: 13 residues. Germline trimming cut 2 bases from V and 8 bases from J; bases unmatched to any gene: 6. Germline values: CDR1 SGHNT, CDR2 YYREEE (reference sequence). CDR3 in DNA: TGTGCCAGCAGCTTATGGCAGGGGGGAGGCTACACCTTC. Its translation is CASSLWQGGGYTF.

The chain combines TRBV10-2 with TRBJ1-4; no clear D gene. The germline V and J ends were trimmed by 3 bases and 10 bases, with 15 bases remaining between them. Germline CDR1 reads WSHSY; CDR2 reads SAAADI. CDR3 length equals 14 residues. Here the CDR3 reads CASSEDTPAGKLFF. DNA of the CDR3: TGCGCCAGCAGTGAAGACACCCCGGCCGGAAAACTGTTTTTT.

The CDR3, as DNA: TGCGCCAGCAGCTTGGAAGGGGTAAATAATTCACCCCTCCACTTT. It translates to CASSLEGVNNSPLHF. V is TRBV5-1 and J is TRBJ1-6; D is possibly TRBD1 (5 bases). Trimming stripped 0 bases from V and 5 bases from J, with 9 bases between. The CDR3 totals 15 residues. Germline V gives CDR1 SGHRS, CDR2 YFSETQ. The variable domain in full, completed from reference TRBV5-1 and TRBJ1-6, reads KAGVTQTPRYLIKTRGQQVTLSCSPISGHRSVSWYQQTPGQGLQFLFEYFSETQRNKGNFPGRFSGRQFSNSRSEMNVSTLELGDSALYLCASSLEGVNNSPLHFGNGTRLTVT.

The gene calls are TRBV2 and TRBJ1-4; D is uncertain. The CDR3 spans 16 residues. Germline CDR1 is SNHLY and CDR2 is FYNNEI. V was clipped by 2 bases and J by 1 base, with 11 bases between them. CDR3 nucleotide sequence: TGTGCCAGCAGTGAATTCCGGGTACGAACTAATGAAAAACTGTTTTTT. It codes for CASSEFRVRTNEKLFF.

The chain carries TRBV4-3 and TRBJ1-4; tentative D call: TRBD1 (5 bases). Germline V CDR1 and CDR2: LGHNA, YSLEER. The CDR3 sequence is 13 residues long. Deletions cut 5 bases from V and 8 bases from J, with 12 bases between. The CDR3 coding sequence is TGCGCCAGCAGCGGAGGGAGGGGAGAAAAACTGTTTTTT. This translates into CASSGGRGEKLFF.

The chain recombines TRBV6-5 with TRBJ1-5, with 12 nucleotides matching TRBD1. In germline, CDR1 is MNHEY, CDR2 SVGAGI. J gave up 3 bases and V 4 bases, and 4 bases lay outside the gene matches. The CDR3 sequence is 16 residues long. The CDR3 nucleotides read TGTGCCAGCAGTTCCGGGACAGGGGGCTACAATCAGCCCCAGCATTTT. This encodes CASSSGTGGYNQPQHF.

The V and J genes are TRBV13 and TRBJ2-3; 9 bases map to TRBD2. V shed 5 bases, J shed 6 bases, and the junction held 9 bases outside the gene matches. The CDR3 extends over 15 amino acids. Per the germline V gene, CDR1 is PRHDT and CDR2 is FYEKMQ (reference sequence). The CDR3 region is CASSPGAGGADTQYF. Here the CDR3 DNA reads TGTGCCAGCAGCCCAGGTGCGGGAGGGGCGGATACGCAGTATTTT. Supplemented by reference TRBV13 and TRBJ2-3, the full variable domain reads AAGVIQSPRHLIKEKRETATLKCYPIPRHDTVYWYQQGPGQDPQFLISFYEKMQSDKGSIPDRFSAQQFSDYHSELNMSSLELGDSALYFCASSPGAGGADTQYFGPGTRLTVL.